The 25 T cell receptor beta chains below were found in one sample sequenced in a study of cytomegalovirus exposure and HLA in healthy donors. Amplification used 60 Vbeta primers and 13 Jbeta primers. Clones were sequenced by immunoSEQ multiplex PCR, and TCRdb holds only the in-frame ones, with some missing. Of just over 150,000 clones listed, roughly 82% are singletons. Sequenced sample: PBMCs. These receptor sequences come from a woman between 45 and 60 years old in good health and CMV-seropositive.

The chain links TRBV7-2 to TRBJ2-5, with D possibly TRBD2 on 6 matching bases. The end of the DNA is better explained by TRBJ2-7, so the J call may be wrong. Germline V gene lookup returns CDR1 SGHTA and CDR2 FQGNSA. This CDR3 contains 13 residues. CDR3 sequence reads: CASSKDRGFEQYF. In DNA form, the CDR3 reads TGTGCCAGCAGCAAGGATCGGGGGTTCGAGCAGTACTTC.

The chain combines TRBV2 with TRBJ2-1, with 11 nucleotides matching TRBD1. V shed 1 base and J 7 bases; nucleotides not matched to a gene: 9. This CDR3 region has 17 residues. Per germline, CDR1 SNHLY and CDR2 FYNNEI. This chain's CDR3 is CASSEDPGQGADNEQFF. DNA of the CDR3: TGTGCCAGCAGTGAAGACCCCGGACAGGGGGCCGATAATGAGCAGTTCTTC.

The gene calls are TRBV6-6 and TRBJ1-2; TRBD1 aligns across 7 bases. The CDR3 consists of 11 residues. J gave up 5 bases and V 7 bases, and 1 base lay outside the gene matches. Per germline, CDR1 MNHNY and CDR2 SVGAGI (reference sequence). The DNA for the CDR3 is TGTGCCAGCACCAGGGGGTATGGCTACACCTTC. It is translated as CASTRGYGYTF.

The rearrangement joins TRBV7-8 to TRBJ2-7; D is perhaps TRBD2 (6 bases). V was pared by 5 bases and J by 2 bases, with 13 bases between. The CDR3 totals 14 residues. Germline CDR1 is SGHVS and CDR2 is FQNEAQ. CDR3 amino acids: CASSQQGGTYEQYF. CDR3 DNA sequence: TGTGCCAGCAGCCAGCAGGGAGGAACCTACGAGCAGTACTTC.

The rearrangement links TRBV25-1 to TRBJ2-3; the match to TRBD1 covers 7 bases. Germline V gene sequence: CDR1 MGHDK, CDR2 SYGVNS. V lost 0 bases and J lost 2; bases outside the gene matches: 5. This CDR3 spans 16 amino acids. In DNA, the CDR3 is TGTGCCAGCAGTGAATACCGAGGGGGCATCACAGATACGCAGTATTTT. Residues: CASSEYRGGITDTQYF.

The chain is built from TRBV4-2 and TRBJ1-1; D ambiguous. Trimming left V 0 bases short and J 6 bases short, with 5 bases between. The CDR3 loop spans 12 amino acids. Germline assignment: CDR1 LGHNA and CDR2 YNFKEQ. CDR3 region: CASSQDPSEAFF. The CDR3 DNA reads as TGTGCCAGCAGCCAAGATCCTTCTGAAGCTTTCTTT.

The chain employs TRBV7-9 and TRBJ1-2; no reliable D call. CDR3 length: 16 residues. Germline V gene data show CDR1 as SEHNR and CDR2 as FQNEAQ (reference sequence). V was shortened by 5 bases and J by 7 bases, with 23 bases between the two germline ends. CDR3 residues: CASSPGELPPSGGYTF. For the CDR3, the DNA is TGTGCCAGCAGCCCCGGGGAACTACCTCCGTCCGGTGGCTACACCTTC. Filled out from reference TRBV7-9 and TRBJ1-2, the complete variable domain reads DTGVSQNPRHKITKRGQNVTFRCDPISEHNRLYWYRQTLGQGPEFLTYFQNEAQLEKSRLLSDRFSAERPKGSFSTLEIQRTEQGDSAMYLCASSPGELPPSGGYTFGSGTRLTVV.

The chain uses TRBV7-2 and TRBJ1-3; D uncertain. Germline CDR1 and CDR2: SGHTA and FQGNSA. The CDR3 runs 17 residues. Trimming removed 1 base at V and 0 bases at J, with 13 bases between. CDR3 coding DNA: TGTGCCAGCAGCTTAGTCCCGGGAATAGCCTCTGGAAACACCATATATTTT. This codes for CASSLVPGIASGNTIYF.

This rearrangement joins TRBV6-6 to TRBJ2-3; possibly TRBD2 for D (6 bases). CDR1 and CDR2 (germline): MNHNY, SVGAGI (reference sequence). The CDR3 consists of 12 residues. V lost 7 bases to trimming and J lost 1 base, with 6 bases between them. The CDR3 DNA reads TGTGCCAGCACGGGGGGCACAGATACGCAGTATTTT. Its translation: CASTGGTDTQYF.

The chain couples TRBV7-2 to TRBJ2-7, with 8 bases aligning to TRBD1. The CDR3 covers 17 residues. J was trimmed by 1 base and V by 5 bases; bases with no gene match: 13. The germline CDR1 and CDR2 sequences are SGHTA and FQGNSA. The CDR3 loop is CASSLNAARGLSYEQYF. In DNA, the CDR3 is TGTGCCAGCAGCCTAAATGCGGCCAGGGGGCTGTCCTACGAGCAGTACTTC.

This rearrangement joins TRBV6-1 to TRBJ2-7, with 10 bases matching TRBD2. Germline values: CDR1 MNHNS, CDR2 SASEGT. V gave up 7 bases and J gave up 2 bases; unmatched junction bases: 5. The CDR3 extends over 14 amino acids. In DNA, the CDR3 is TGTGCCAGCACCCCCAGCGGGGGGGCCTACGAGCAGTACTTC. Translated, it gives CASTPSGGAYEQYF.

With respect to this clone: Different DNA sequences within this sample yield the same CDR3. The chain links TRBV19 to TRBJ1-6; 7 bases line up with TRBD1. The germline CDR1 and CDR2 sequences are LNHDA and SQIVND (reference sequence). Unmatched junction bases numbered 2, after V lost 5 bases and J lost 10 bases. The CDR3 length is 12 residues. DNA of the CDR3: TGTGCCAGTAGTTTAGGGGGCTCACCCCTCCACTTT. This gives the protein CASSLGGSPLHF.

V usage is TRBV27 and J usage is TRBJ1-2; D call uncertain. The CDR3 sequence is 14 residues long. Germline V lookup: CDR1 MNHEY, CDR2 SMNVEV (reference sequence). V gave up 5 bases and J gave up 6 bases, with 16 bases separating them. CDR3 amino acids: CASSPPGSRDGYTF. The CDR3 coding sequence is TGTGCCAGCAGTCCACCCGGGTCACGGGATGGCTACACCTTC.

The chain employs TRBV15 and TRBJ2-7; maybe TRBD2 (5 bases). There are 17 residues in the CDR3. Germline lookup yields CDR1 LNHNV and CDR2 YYDKDF (reference sequence). V was pared by 4 bases and J by 6 bases, with 25 bases between. CDR3 in amino acids: CATSNPGRVIKEGEQYF. In DNA, the CDR3 is TGTGCCACCAGCAACCCAGGTCGGGTCATCAAAGAGGGCGAGCAGTACTTC.

V gene TRBV27 combines with J gene TRBJ2-1; the D is unclear. V lost 3 bases, J lost 7 bases, and 10 bases lay in between. The CDR3 loop spans 13 amino acids. Germline V gene lookup returns CDR1 MNHEY and CDR2 SMNVEV (reference sequence). The CDR3 region is CASSFSSGNEQFF. DNA of the CDR3: TGTGCCAGCAGTTTTTCTAGTGGGAATGAGCAGTTCTTC.

The chain has TRBV2 and TRBJ2-3; D gene unclear. V shed 8 bases and J shed 1 base, with 10 bases lying between them. The CDR3 totals 13 residues. In germline, CDR1 is SNHLY, CDR2 FYNNEI. CDR3 DNA: TGTGCCAGCGTAAGCGACGGCACAGATACGCAGTATTTT. It codes for CASVSDGTDTQYF.

The V gene is TRBV5-1, the J gene TRBJ2-7, with D possibly TRBD2 on 5 matching bases. V lost 4 bases to trimming and J lost 7 bases, with 27 bases between them. CDR1 is SGHRS, CDR2 YFSETQ, per germline. The CDR3 has 17 residues. CDR3 amino acids: CASSPVGGVGSTSEQYF. The CDR3 DNA follows: TGCGCCAGCAGCCCAGTAGGAGGAGTAGGATCTACTAGTGAGCAGTACTTC.

On this clone itself: One end of the junction varies from germline; a read error may be responsible. The J gene is TRBJ2-2, the V gene TRBV7-7; D may be TRBD2 (5 bases). This CDR3 region has 16 residues. Germline loops: CDR1 SSHAT, CDR2 FNYEAQ (reference sequence). The CDR3: CASSLALQTNTGELFF. CDR3 in DNA: TGTGCTAGCAGCTTAGCGTTACAGACGAACACCGGGGAGCTGTTTTTT.

The chain uses TRBV11-2 and TRBJ1-2, with TRBD1 matching 7 bases. The CDR3 runs to 15 residues. The germline CDR1 and CDR2 sequences are SGHAT and FQNNGV. J was trimmed by 3 bases and V by 4 bases; bases with no gene match: 8. CDR3 loop: CASSSPRGQYYGYTF. As DNA, the CDR3 is TGTGCCAGCAGCTCTCCTCGGGGACAGTACTATGGCTACACCTTC.

The rearrangement links TRBV30 to TRBJ1-1, with D possibly matching TRBD1 (5 bases). The CDR3 contains 14 residues. Per germline, CDR1 GTSNPN and CDR2 SVGIG (reference sequence). The germline V and J ends were trimmed by 2 bases and 1 base, with 11 bases remaining between them. The CDR3 DNA reads as TGTGCCTGGAGTCGGGGGTTGGCGAACACTGAAGCTTTCTTT. Protein: CAWSRGLANTEAFF.

V gene TRBV6-5 combines with J gene TRBJ1-2; maybe TRBD1 (6 bases). Germline CDR1 and CDR2: MNHEY and SVGAGI. There are 15 residues in the CDR3. V was cut by 6 bases and J by 7 bases, with 21 bases left in between. CDR3 sequence reads: CASSDNTGIFRGYTF. CDR3 DNA: TGTGCCAGCAGCGATAATACAGGGATCTTCCGTGGCTACACCTTC.

This clone appeared once. The rearrangement uses TRBV30 and TRBJ2-7; possibly TRBD2 for D (6 bases). CDR1 is GTSNPN and CDR2 is SVGIG in the germline V gene (reference sequence). The ends were cut back, 5 bases at V and 6 bases at J, with 20 bases in the middle. The CDR3 loop spans 14 amino acids. DNA for the CDR3: TGTGCCTGGGGGAGGAACCTACTAGGCGGCGAGCAGTACTTC. Translated, it gives CAWGRNLLGGEQYF.

V usage is TRBV7-9 and J usage is TRBJ2-3; tentative D call: TRBD1 (6 bases). The CDR3 consists of 15 residues. Trimming removed 4 bases at V and 1 base at J, with 12 bases between. The germline V gene encodes CDR1 SEHNR and CDR2 FQNEAQ (reference sequence). CDR3 in amino acids: CASSSQTGRTDTQYF. CDR3 sequence (DNA): TGTGCCAGCAGCTCTCAGACAGGTCGCACAGATACGCAGTATTTT. Complete variable domain (other parts from reference TRBV7-9 and TRBJ2-3): DTGVSQNPRHKITKRGQNVTFRCDPISEHNRLYWYRQTLGQGPEFLTYFQNEAQLEKSRLLSDRFSAERPKGSFSTLEIQRTEQGDSAMYLCASSSQTGRTDTQYFGPGTRLTVL.

V and J are TRBV5-6 and TRBJ2-5; TRBD2 might be the D (6 bases). The DNA matches TRBJ2-7 better at its end, which makes the J call doubtful. Per the germline V gene, CDR1 is SGHDT and CDR2 is YYEEEE. The CDR3 is 14 residues long. The CDR3 region is CASTSGTFPYEQYF. In nucleotides, the CDR3 is TGTGCCAGTACCTCCGGGACTTTTCCCTACGAGCAGTACTTC.

The chain employs TRBV6-1 and TRBJ1-2, with 10 bases matching TRBD1. Germline CDR1 is MNHNS and CDR2 is SASEGT. This CDR3 region has 16 residues. The J segment lost 0 bases and the V segment lost 1 base, leaving 2 bases of the junction unmatched. CDR3 sequence: CASSEGQGATNYGYTF. The CDR3 region has the DNA TGTGCCAGCAGTGAAGGACAGGGGGCAACTAACTATGGCTACACCTTC.